This T cell receptor beta chain emerged from a study of blood T cell repertoires in COVID-19. Study information: COVID-19 samples, acute and convalescent, were from the United States, Italy and Spain.

As handled by the study authors: The authors estimated nucleated cell counts from reference gene primer amplification. Profiling relied on immunoSEQ multiplex PCR, and the TCRdb table lists in-frame clones only, not all of them. Clonal size and the V and J genes are those of that table, whereas D and trimming came from the DNA. The table shows 120,000 to 150,000 clones, with roughly 90% occurring only once. Germline V lookup: CDR1 MNHEY, CDR2 SMNVEV (reference sequence). Trimming left V 4 bases short and J 11 bases short, with 14 bases between. The CDR3 is made up of 12 amino acids. Categorization into cohorts depended on clinical history that participants reported.

The source material was PBMCs or T cells enriched from blood (not recorded which). The chain has TRBV27 and TRBJ1-1, with D maybe TRBD1 (6 bases). This TCR was sampled from a woman in her 30s with acute COVID-19. DNA for the CDR3: TGTGCCAGCAGTTCCGATACAGGGTCGGCTTTCTTT. It translates to CASSSDTGSAFF.